This T cell receptor (beta chain) was found in a study of CD39 and CD103 CD8 tumor-infiltrating T cells. Study conclusions and caveats: Top 30 DP CD8 TIL clonotypes covered roughly 56-86% of repertoire.

For tumor-infiltrating lymphocytes, EpCAM beads were added to negative-selection T-cell enrichment of thawed cells. Memory CD8 T cells were sorted as CD8+CD4-CD45RA-, any CCR7 status. On this clone itself: The target antigen is unknown.

Between 10,000 and 100,000 sorted cells per subset supplied genomic DNA. The assay was immunoSEQ multiplex PCR, and TCRdb's table has in-frame clones only and misses some. The table lists approximately 18,000 clones, 75% to 95% of them singletons. The germline CDR1 and CDR2 sequences are LNHDA and SQIVND (reference sequence). Between the trimmed V and J ends, which lost 2 bases and 4 bases, there was a span of 12 bases. This CDR3 has 14 amino acids. The chain carries TRBV19 and TRBJ2-7; D may be TRBD2 (5 bases). The sequencing sample was made of CD8+ T cells sorted from blood. Sample subset: total memory CD8 T cells (CD45RA-CCR7+/-) from blood or uninvolved lymph node. This TCR derives from a human donor with head and neck squamous cell carcinoma. The CDR3 coding sequence is TGTGCCAGTAGTATAAGCGGACTGAATTACGAGCAGTACTTC. Translating it yields CASSISGLNYEQYF.